This T cell receptor beta chain was documented in a study of low-dose radiotherapy and immunotherapy resistance in tumors (dated 2022 in TCRdb). The study in broad terms: In Cohort 1, each fraction delivered 0.5 Gy every 2 weeks, and the prescribed total PTV dose was 6.5 Gy. Patients were given nivolumab as a 240 mg flat dose every two weeks and ipilimumab at 1 mg/kg every six weeks, with both drugs delivered intravenously. No randomization into treatment groups was done for the people taking part in the trial. Starting on cycle 1 day 1, patients took 300 mg of aspirin by mouth once a day for four cycles. Cyclophosphamide 200 mg/m2 was given intravenously every two weeks, one day before each radiation and immunotherapy administration. Eight patients were included in the translational analysis, namely three from the first dose cohort plus the first five from the second dose cohort. Cohort 2 received 1 Gy per fraction every two weeks, with a total of 13 Gy over 26 weeks.

As for this clonotype: What this receptor recognizes is not known. Per-base qualities were not stored, and no clone one base away is much larger.

The CDR3 holds 14 amino acids from the cysteine to the phenylalanine. CDR3 DNA only is kept here, 42 bases in frame from base 1. Deletion took 3 bases off V and 4 bases off J, with a span of 12 bases between the germline ends. CDR1 LGHNA and CDR2 YSLEER were looked up in the germline V gene. The donors took part in RACIN, a single-arm, phase I, dose-escalation trial that combined nivolumab, ipilimumab, aspirin, low-dose cyclophosphamide and low-dose radiotherapy. To be eligible, a patient needed to have an advanced solid tumor that was TIL-negative. First-strand cDNA was synthesized with Superscript III and a set of TRAV- and TRBV-specific primers, covering both TCRalpha and TCRbeta chains. TCRs were amplified with Phusion for 20 PCR cycles, with a constant-region primer paired with the adapter attached to the V primers. Amplification of the isolated mRNA was done with the MessageAmp II aRNA Amplification Kit, which involved an approximately 15-hour in vitro transcription at 37 degrees C. mRNA for TCR sequencing was isolated with the Dynabeads mRNA DIRECT Purification Kit. Indexed Illumina adapters were added in a second approximately 25-cycle Phusion PCR, and the resulting products were purified with AMPure XP beads. From the authors' description of their analysis: Custom Perl scripts were used to pool TCR sequences that encoded the same protein, to remove out-of-frame sequences, and to calculate the abundance of each clonotype. Any TCR sequence backed by just one read was left out of the analysis. Repertoire metrics included Shannon entropy, Gini index, clonality, richness, and frequency of TCRs shared between repertoires. TCRdb handled the public reads itself, with Q25 trimming in fastp and clone calling in MiXCR, and kept productive beta chains. Merged by CDR3 protein, the rows form single entries marked with the most common genes and DNA. Here the V and J calls rest on TCRdb's processing, not on the authors' analysis. Recorded for this sample are 17,000 or so distinct CDR3 sequences; around two thirds of them occurred a single time. The ten largest clones add up to 5.5% to 7% of the sample.

The rearranged segments are TRBV4-3 and TRBJ1-1; the D gene is unclear. The clonotype was recovered from a human donor with advanced metastatic prostate, ovarian, gallbladder or colorectal cancer (not recorded which). This table probably holds off-target reads from a library built for another chain. The DNA reads as follows: TGCGCCAGCAGCCAGGAGGGTCCCGTCACTGAAGCTTTCTTT. Its product reads: CASSQEGPVTEAFF.